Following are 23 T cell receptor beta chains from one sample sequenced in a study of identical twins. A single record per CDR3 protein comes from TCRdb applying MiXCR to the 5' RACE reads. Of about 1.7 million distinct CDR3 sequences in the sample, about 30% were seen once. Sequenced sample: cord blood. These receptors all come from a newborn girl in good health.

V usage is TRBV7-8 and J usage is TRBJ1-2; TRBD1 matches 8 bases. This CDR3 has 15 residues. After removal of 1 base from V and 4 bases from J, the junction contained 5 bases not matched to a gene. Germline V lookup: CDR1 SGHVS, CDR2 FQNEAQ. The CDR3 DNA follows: TGTGCCAGCAGCTTAGAGACGGGACAGGTCTATGGCTACACCTTC. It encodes CASSLETGQVYGYTF. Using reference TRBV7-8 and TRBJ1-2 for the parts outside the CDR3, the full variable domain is GAGVSQSPRYKVAKRGQDVALRCDPISGHVSLFWYQQALGQGPEFLTYFQNEAQLDKSGLPSDRFFAERPEGSVSTLKIQRTQQEDSAVYLCASSLETGQVYGYTFGSGTRLTVV.

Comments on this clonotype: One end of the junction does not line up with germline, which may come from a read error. The DNA of the CDR3 is TGCGCCAGCAGCTTTAGCGGGAGCGGGACCGGAGAGCTGTTTTTT. Amino acids: CASSFSGSGTGELFF. This chain connects TRBV5-1 to TRBJ2-2; 9 bases fit TRBD2. This CDR3 is 15 amino acids long. The germline V gene encodes CDR1 SGHRS and CDR2 YFSETQ.

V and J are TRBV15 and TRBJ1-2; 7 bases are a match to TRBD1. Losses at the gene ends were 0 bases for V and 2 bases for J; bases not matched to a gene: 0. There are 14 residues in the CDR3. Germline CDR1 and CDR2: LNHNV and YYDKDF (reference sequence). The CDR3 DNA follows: TGTGCCACCAGCAGAGAGACAGGGAACTATGGCTACACCTTC. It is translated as CATSRETGNYGYTF. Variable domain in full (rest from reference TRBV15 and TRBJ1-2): DAMVIQNPRYQVTQFGKPVTLSCSQTLNHNVMYWYQQKSSQAPKLLFHYYDKDFNNEADTPDNFQSRRPNTSFCFLDIRSPGLGDTAMYLCATSRETGNYGYTFGSGTRLTVV.

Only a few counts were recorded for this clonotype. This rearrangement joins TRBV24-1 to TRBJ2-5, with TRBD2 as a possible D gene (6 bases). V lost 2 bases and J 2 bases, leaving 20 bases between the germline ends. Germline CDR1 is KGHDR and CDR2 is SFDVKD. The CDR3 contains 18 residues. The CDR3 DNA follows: TGTGCCACCAGTGATTGGTTCCTAGCGACGGGGTCTCAAGAGACCCAGTACTTC. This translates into CATSDWFLATGSQETQYF.

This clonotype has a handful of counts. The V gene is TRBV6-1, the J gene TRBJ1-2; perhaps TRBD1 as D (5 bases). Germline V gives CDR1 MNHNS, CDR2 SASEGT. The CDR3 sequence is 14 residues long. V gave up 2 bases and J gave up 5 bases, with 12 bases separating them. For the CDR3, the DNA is TGTGCCAGCAGTGAAACGGGGCAGGATTATGGCTACACCTTC. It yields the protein CASSETGQDYGYTF.

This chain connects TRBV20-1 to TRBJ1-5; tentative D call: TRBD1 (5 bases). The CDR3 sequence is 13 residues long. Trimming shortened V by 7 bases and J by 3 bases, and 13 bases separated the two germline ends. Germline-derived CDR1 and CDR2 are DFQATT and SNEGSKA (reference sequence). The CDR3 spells CSVPSRVNQPQHF. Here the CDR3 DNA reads TGCAGTGTCCCCTCCAGGGTCAATCAGCCCCAGCATTTT.

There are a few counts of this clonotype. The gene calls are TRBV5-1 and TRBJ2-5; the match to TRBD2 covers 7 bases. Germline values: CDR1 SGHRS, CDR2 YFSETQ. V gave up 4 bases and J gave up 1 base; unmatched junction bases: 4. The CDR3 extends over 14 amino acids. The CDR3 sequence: CASSRGSPQETQYF. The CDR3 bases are TGCGCCAGCAGCCGCGGGAGTCCCCAAGAGACCCAGTACTTC.

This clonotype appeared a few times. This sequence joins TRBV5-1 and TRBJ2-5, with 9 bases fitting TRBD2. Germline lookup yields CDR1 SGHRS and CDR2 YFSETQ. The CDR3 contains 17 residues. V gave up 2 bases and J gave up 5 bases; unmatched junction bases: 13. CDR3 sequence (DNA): TGCGCCAGCAGCTTTGAGAATCTAGCGGGATATAAGGAGACCCAGTACTTC. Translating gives CASSFENLAGYKETQYF.

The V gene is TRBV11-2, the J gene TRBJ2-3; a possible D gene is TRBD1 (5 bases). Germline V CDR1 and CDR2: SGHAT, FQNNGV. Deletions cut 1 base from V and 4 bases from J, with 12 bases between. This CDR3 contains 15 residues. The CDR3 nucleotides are TGTGCCAGCAGCTTAGCCGGCAGGGTGGCAGATACGCAGTATTTT. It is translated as CASSLAGRVADTQYF.

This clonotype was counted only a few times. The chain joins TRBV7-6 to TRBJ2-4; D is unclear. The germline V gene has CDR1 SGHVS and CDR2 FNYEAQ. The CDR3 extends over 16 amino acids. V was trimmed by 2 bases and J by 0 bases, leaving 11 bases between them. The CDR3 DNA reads TGTGCCAGCAGCTTACGAACCCCGCTAGCCAAAAACATTCAGTACTTC. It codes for CASSLRTPLAKNIQYF.

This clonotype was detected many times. CDR3 in amino acids: CATSRENIQREGLTDTQYF. The CDR3 coding sequence is TGTGCCACCAGCAGAGAGAACATTCAGCGGGAGGGCCTCACAGATACGCAGTATTTT. The chain combines TRBV15 with TRBJ2-3; 10 bases are shared with TRBD2. Germline loops: CDR1 LNHNV, CDR2 YYDKDF (reference sequence). V shed 0 bases, J shed 2 bases, and the junction held 11 bases outside the gene matches. There are 19 residues in the CDR3.

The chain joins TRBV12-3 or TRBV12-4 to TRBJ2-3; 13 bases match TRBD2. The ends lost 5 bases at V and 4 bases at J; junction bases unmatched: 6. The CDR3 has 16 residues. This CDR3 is CASSAILAGGPDTQYF. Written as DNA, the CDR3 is TGTGCCAGCAGTGCCATACTAGCGGGGGGGCCAGATACGCAGTATTTT.

CDR3 in amino acids: CASRFGRNYGYTF. CDR3 in DNA: TGTGCCAGCAGGTTCGGACGGAACTATGGCTACACCTTC. The chain employs TRBV12-3 or TRBV12-4 and TRBJ1-2; D not certain. V lost 6 bases and J lost 2, with 10 bases in between. This CDR3 has 13 amino acids.

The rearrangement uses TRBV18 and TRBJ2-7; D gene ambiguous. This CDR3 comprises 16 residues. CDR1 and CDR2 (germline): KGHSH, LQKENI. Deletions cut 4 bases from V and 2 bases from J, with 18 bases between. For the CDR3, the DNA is TGTGCCAGCTCACGAGTTCTGGGCACGGCGGCCTACGAGCAGTACTTC. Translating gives CASSRVLGTAAYEQYF.

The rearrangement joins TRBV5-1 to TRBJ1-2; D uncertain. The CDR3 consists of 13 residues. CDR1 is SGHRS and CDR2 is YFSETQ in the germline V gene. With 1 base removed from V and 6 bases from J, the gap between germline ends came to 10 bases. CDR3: CASSLSGLDGYTF. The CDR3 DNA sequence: TGCGCCAGCAGCTTGTCAGGATTAGATGGCTACACCTTC.

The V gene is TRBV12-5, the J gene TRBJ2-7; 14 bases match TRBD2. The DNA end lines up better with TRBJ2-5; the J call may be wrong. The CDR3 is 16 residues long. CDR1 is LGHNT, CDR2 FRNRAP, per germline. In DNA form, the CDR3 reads TGTGCTAGTGGTCCGGGACTAGCGGGAGTAGGAGAGACCCAGTACTTC. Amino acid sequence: CASGPGLAGVGETQYF.

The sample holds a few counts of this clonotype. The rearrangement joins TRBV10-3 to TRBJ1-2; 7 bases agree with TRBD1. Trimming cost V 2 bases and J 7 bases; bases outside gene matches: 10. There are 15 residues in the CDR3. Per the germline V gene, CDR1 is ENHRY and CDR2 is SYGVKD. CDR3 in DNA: TGTGCCATCAGTGAGACGGAGACAGGGTTGGGTGGCTACACCTTC. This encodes CAISETETGLGGYTF.

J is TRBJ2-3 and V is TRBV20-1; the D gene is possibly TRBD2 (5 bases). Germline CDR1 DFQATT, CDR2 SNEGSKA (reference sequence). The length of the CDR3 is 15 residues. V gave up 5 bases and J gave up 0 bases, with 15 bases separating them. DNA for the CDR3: TGCAGTGCTCATCGGACTGGAACTAGCACAGATACGCAGTATTTT. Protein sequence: CSAHRTGTSTDTQYF.

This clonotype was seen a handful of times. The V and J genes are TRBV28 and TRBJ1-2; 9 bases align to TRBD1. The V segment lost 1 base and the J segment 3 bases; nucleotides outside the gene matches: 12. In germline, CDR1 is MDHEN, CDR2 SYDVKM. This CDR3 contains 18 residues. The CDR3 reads CASSLLGVGQGPYYGYTF. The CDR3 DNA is TGTGCCAGCAGTTTATTAGGCGTCGGACAGGGGCCTTACTATGGCTACACCTTC.

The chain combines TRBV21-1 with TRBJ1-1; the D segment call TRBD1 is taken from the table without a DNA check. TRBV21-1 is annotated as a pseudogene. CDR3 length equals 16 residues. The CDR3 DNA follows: TGTGCCAGCAGCAAAGAGAAGGACATCTCGAACACTGAAGCTTTCTTT. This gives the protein CASSKEKDISNTEAFF.

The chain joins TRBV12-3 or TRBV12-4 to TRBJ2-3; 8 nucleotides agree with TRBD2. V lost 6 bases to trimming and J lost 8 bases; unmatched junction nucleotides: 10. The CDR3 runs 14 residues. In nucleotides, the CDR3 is TGTGCCAGCAGCTCCGGGACTAGGGCTGTTACGCAGTATTTT. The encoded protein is CASSSGTRAVTQYF.

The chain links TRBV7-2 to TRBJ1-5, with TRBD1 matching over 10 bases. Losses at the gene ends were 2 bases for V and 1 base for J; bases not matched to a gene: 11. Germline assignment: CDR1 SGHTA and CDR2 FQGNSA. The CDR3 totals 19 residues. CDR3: CASSLHGTGENGSNQPQHF. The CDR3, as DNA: TGTGCCAGCAGCTTACACGGGACAGGGGAAAATGGGAGCAATCAGCCCCAGCATTTT.

The CDR3 reads CASSFSGTSGNEQFF. The CDR3 coding sequence is TGTGCCAGCAGCTTCTCCGGGACTTCCGGGAATGAGCAGTTCTTC. The V gene is TRBV28, the J gene TRBJ2-1, with D perhaps TRBD2 (6 bases). The CDR3 loop spans 15 amino acids. Per the germline V gene, CDR1 is MDHEN and CDR2 is SYDVKM. The germline V and J ends were trimmed by 6 bases and 7 bases, with 19 bases remaining between them.